What follows are 13 T cell receptor beta chains derived from one specimen sequenced in a study of Ad26.COV2.S vaccination and SARS-CoV-2 variants. Described treatment: approximately 18 received Ad26.COV2.S at low or high dose, single or two shots; about 5 received placebo; per-sample allocation not given. Specimen acquisition occurred on day 63 following the initial vaccine or placebo injection. Only in-frame clones appear in the TCRdb table, and some are missing; sequencing was by immunoSEQ multiplex PCR. The repertoire holds approximately 450,000 clones, with 75% to 95% as singletons. This sample comprised peripheral blood, obtained in a trial of Ad26.COV2.S vaccine versus placebo. Receptor source: a person between 18 and 59 years old who received the Ad26.COV2.S COVID-19 vaccine or a placebo.

The rearrangement uses TRBV6-4 and TRBJ2-5; D unclear. The CDR3 is 13 amino acids. Deletions cut 5 bases from V and 5 bases from J, with 12 bases between. Germline CDR1 and CDR2: MRHNA and SNTAGT. CDR3 in amino acids: CASSRTPTETQYF. CDR3 in DNA: TGTGCCAGCAGTAGGACCCCCACGGAGACCCAGTACTTC.

The chain is built from TRBV6-5 and TRBJ2-1; 11 bases line up with TRBD2. Germline V gives CDR1 MNHEY, CDR2 SVGAGI. Trimming cost V 6 bases and J 5 bases; bases outside gene matches: 6. The CDR3 has 15 amino acids. As DNA, the CDR3 is TGTGCCAGCAGAGGACCTAGCGGGAGGCACAATGAGCAGTTCTTC. Its translation: CASRGPSGRHNEQFF.

This chain links TRBV5-4 with TRBJ2-1; TRBD2 agrees at 13 bases. The CDR3 extends over 15 amino acids. Unmatched junction bases numbered 5, after V lost 4 bases and J lost 7 bases. Germline V gives CDR1 SGHNT, CDR2 YYREEE (reference sequence). CDR3 protein: CASSLGLAGNNEQFF. Written as DNA, the CDR3 is TGTGCCAGCAGCCTGGGACTAGCGGGAAATAATGAGCAGTTCTTC.

The chain is built from TRBV6-5 and TRBJ2-3, with a possible D match to TRBD2 (6 bases). This CDR3 contains 12 residues. The V gene lost 8 bases and the J gene lost 2 bases, with 8 bases spanning the gap. Germline V gene sequence: CDR1 MNHEY, CDR2 SVGAGI. CDR3 protein: CASGGNTDTQYF. DNA for the CDR3: TGTGCCAGCGGGGGGAACACAGATACGCAGTATTTT.

For the CDR3, the DNA is TGTGCCAGCAGCGTAGGGATACTACCCTACAATGAGCAGTTCTTC. Translated, it gives CASSVGILPYNEQFF. The rearrangement joins TRBV9 to TRBJ2-1, with D unresolved. The CDR3 consists of 15 residues. In germline, CDR1 is SGDLS, CDR2 YYNGEE. V dropped 0 bases and J dropped 2 bases, with 9 bases sitting between them. Full variable domain (missing parts from reference TRBV9 and TRBJ2-1): DSGVTQTPKHLITATGQRVTLRCSPRSGDLSVYWYQQSLDQGLQFLIQYYNGEERAKGNILERFSAQQFPDLHSELNLSSLELGDSALYFCASSVGILPYNEQFFGPGTRLTVL.

The chain links TRBV15 to TRBJ1-1; 11 nucleotides line up with TRBD1. V shed 4 bases and J 5 bases; nucleotides not matched to a gene: 3. The CDR3 runs 14 residues. Per germline, CDR1 LNHNV and CDR2 YYDKDF (reference sequence). The CDR3, as DNA: TGTGCCACCAGCAAGGACAGGGGGCAAACTGAAGCTTTCTTT. Translation gives CATSKDRGQTEAFF.

This sequence joins TRBV20-1 and TRBJ1-4, with D possibly TRBD1 on 6 matching bases. CDR3 length: 14 amino acids. V shed 3 bases and J shed 7 bases, with 15 bases lying between them. Germline V gives CDR1 DFQATT, CDR2 SNEGSKA (reference sequence). The CDR3 spells CSASTDGGAEKLFF. CDR3 DNA: TGCAGTGCTAGTACGGACGGGGGGGCTGAAAAACTGTTTTTT.

The chain combines TRBV30 with TRBJ2-7, with 9 bases aligning to TRBD2. J lost 2 bases, V lost 4 bases, and 6 bases had no gene match. The CDR3 covers 14 residues. Germline CDR1 reads GTSNPN; CDR2 reads SVGIG (reference sequence). The CDR3 loop reads CAWKMTSGAYEQYF. The CDR3 bases are TGTGCCTGGAAAATGACTAGCGGAGCCTACGAGCAGTACTTC.

V and J are TRBV18 and TRBJ2-3; 9 positions agree with TRBD1. Germline CDR1 reads KGHSH; CDR2 reads LQKENI. Germline trimming cut 4 bases from V and 2 bases from J; bases unmatched to any gene: 1. This CDR3 has 14 residues. Here the CDR3 reads CASSRDRVTDTQYF. The CDR3 DNA reads as TGTGCCAGCTCACGGGACAGGGTCACAGATACGCAGTATTTT.

This rearrangement joins TRBV27 to TRBJ2-7; TRBD2 matches 7 bases. J gave up 3 bases and V 6 bases, and 8 bases lay outside the gene matches. The germline gives CDR1 MNHEY, CDR2 SMNVEV (reference sequence). There are 14 residues in the CDR3. CDR3 DNA sequence: TGTGCCAGCAGCCCGTGGAGCGGGGTCTACGAGCAGTACTTC. Protein: CASSPWSGVYEQYF.

The chain combines TRBV27 with TRBJ1-2; no clear D gene. The CDR3 runs 14 residues. V dropped 6 bases and J dropped 2 bases, with 13 bases sitting between them. Looked up from germline, CDR1 is MNHEY and CDR2 is SMNVEV (reference sequence). CDR3 sequence: CASRSGNRNYGYTF. The CDR3 DNA is TGTGCCAGCAGATCGGGGAACAGAAACTATGGCTACACCTTC.

The rearrangement joins TRBV28 to TRBJ1-4, with 9 positions matching TRBD1. This CDR3 region has 15 residues. V was pared by 5 bases and J by 7 bases, with 8 bases of the junction left unmatched. Germline assignment: CDR1 MDHEN and CDR2 SYDVKM. The chain's CDR3 is CASSPSGQGFEKLFF. The CDR3 DNA reads TGTGCCAGCAGTCCGTCGGGACAGGGATTTGAAAAACTGTTTTTT.

With regard to this clone: The CDR3 does not close with the conserved phenylalanine or tryptophan, likely indicating a read error. Because the CDR3's place on the DNA is in doubt, the DNA is left out and the CDR3 is given as listed by TCRdb. The chain has TRBV9 and TRBJ1-4. The CDR3 region is 10 residues in length, termini included. Per the germline V gene, CDR1 is SGDLS and CDR2 is YYNGEE. CDR3 region: CASSPSCAGL.